These 18 T cell receptor beta chains originate from one sample sequenced in a study of T-cell memory formation after mild COVID-19. One entry per CDR3 protein, called by TCRdb with MiXCR from the 5' RACE reads. The sample records 580,000 or so distinct CDR3 sequences, approximately 15% being singletons. The material sequenced was PBMCs or a T cell subset sorted from them (not recorded which). The receptor set was obtained from an adult woman who had mild COVID-19 (a few samples of this study predate the infection). Cell type and time point are not known.

The chain joins TRBV29-1 to TRBJ1-1, with TRBD1 identical over 8 bases. J was trimmed by 3 bases and V by 4 bases; bases with no gene match: 7. CDR1 and CDR2 from the germline V gene are SQVTM and ANQGSEA. There are 14 residues in the CDR3. Here the CDR3 reads CSVVRQGRDTEAFF. The CDR3 DNA reads as TGCAGCGTTGTTAGACAGGGGCGAGACACTGAAGCTTTCTTT.

This chain uses TRBV12-3 or TRBV12-4 with TRBJ1-5; 8 bases are a match to TRBD1. This CDR3 is built from 15 residues. The junction had 2 bases not matched to a gene; V was cut back by 1 base and J by 3 bases. The DNA for the CDR3 is TGTGCCAGCAGTTTAGTGACAGGGGCCAATCAGCCCCAGCATTTT. Its translation is CASSLVTGANQPQHF.

J is TRBJ2-1 and V is TRBV20-1; D is perhaps TRBD2 (6 bases). The CDR3 is 15 amino acids. The germline V gene encodes CDR1 DFQATT and CDR2 SNEGSKA (reference sequence). Trimming left V 2 bases short and J 3 bases short, with 14 bases between. The CDR3 coding sequence is TGCAGTGCTAGACCCGGACGGGGGAACTACAATGAGCAGTTCTTC. Amino acids: CSARPGRGNYNEQFF.

This clonotype showed up many times. The genes are TRBV24-1 and TRBJ2-1; the match to TRBD1 covers 7 bases. This CDR3 has 16 residues. J gave up 5 bases and V 5 bases, and 11 bases lay outside the gene matches. Germline assignment: CDR1 KGHDR and CDR2 SFDVKD. CDR3 amino acids: CATSGIRDRSDNEQFF. The CDR3 DNA follows: TGTGCCACCAGTGGGATCCGGGACAGATCGGACAATGAGCAGTTCTTC.

This chain joins TRBV7-9 and TRBJ2-5, with D perhaps matching TRBD2 (5 bases). CDR3 length: 13 amino acids. Looked up from germline, CDR1 is SEHNR and CDR2 is FQNEAQ (reference sequence). V was shortened by 4 bases and J by 4 bases, with 10 bases between the two germline ends. The CDR3 reads CASSSASPETQYF. Here the CDR3 DNA reads TGTGCCAGCAGCTCGGCTAGCCCAGAGACCCAGTACTTC. Variable domain in full (rest from reference TRBV7-9 and TRBJ2-5): DTGVSQNPRHKITKRGQNVTFRCDPISEHNRLYWYRQTLGQGPEFLTYFQNEAQLEKSRLLSDRFSAERPKGSFSTLEIQRTEQGDSAMYLCASSSASPETQYFGPGTRLLVL.

Many counts were recorded for this clonotype. This chain joins TRBV20-1 and TRBJ2-7; D uncertain. Germline V gene sequence: CDR1 DFQATT, CDR2 SNEGSKA (reference sequence). The CDR3 covers 11 residues. V shed 0 bases and J shed 4 bases, with 4 bases lying between them. The CDR3 sequence is CSARDAYEQYF. In nucleotides, the CDR3 is TGCAGTGCTAGAGATGCATACGAGCAGTACTTC.

The chain links TRBV12-3 or TRBV12-4 to TRBJ2-3; perhaps TRBD2 as D (6 bases). Trimming shortened V by 5 bases and J by 0 bases, and 15 bases separated the two germline ends. CDR3 length: 16 residues. The CDR3 loop reads CASSPGRTPSTDTQYF. The CDR3 region has the DNA TGTGCCAGCAGTCCGGGGAGGACCCCTAGCACAGATACGCAGTATTTT.

V usage is TRBV29-1 and J usage is TRBJ2-7, with TRBD1 matching 8 bases. The CDR3 has 16 amino acids. The ends lost 0 bases at V and 2 bases at J; junction bases unmatched: 9. CDR1 SQVTM and CDR2 ANQGSEA come from the germline V gene. CDR3 nucleotide sequence: TGCAGCGTTGAAGATCCCGACAGGGGCCGGGCCTACGAGCAGTACTTC. The encoded protein is CSVEDPDRGRAYEQYF.

This clonotype was counted only a few times. This rearrangement joins TRBV25-1 to TRBJ2-7, with TRBD1 matching 12 bases. The CDR3 has 14 residues. Trimming removed 2 bases from V and 5 bases from J; junction bases left unmatched: 1. CDR1 and CDR2 (germline): MGHDK, SYGVNS. The DNA for the CDR3 is TGTGCCAGCAGTGAAGGGACAGGGGGCCACGAGCAGTACTTC. This codes for CASSEGTGGHEQYF.

The chain is built from TRBV7-3 and TRBJ1-2; possibly TRBD1 for D (6 bases). The V end lost 2 bases, the J end lost 5 bases, and 12 bases lay between the germline ends. This CDR3 comprises 14 residues. From germline, CDR1 is SGHTA and CDR2 FQGTGA. CDR3 amino acids: CASSLGGAGYGYTF. CDR3 bases: TGTGCCAGCAGCTTAGGGGGCGCTGGGTATGGCTACACCTTC.

The rearrangement uses TRBV5-1 and TRBJ2-1, with 10 bases fitting TRBD2. CDR3 length: 18 amino acids. V trimming: 3 bases; J trimming: 9 bases; junction bases outside the gene matches: 18. Germline V CDR1 and CDR2: SGHRS, YFSETQ. CDR3 sequence: CASSSELLRAGGPLEQFF. DNA for the CDR3: TGCGCCAGCAGCTCGGAGCTACTCAGAGCGGGGGGGCCCCTTGAGCAGTTCTTC.

The chain links TRBV5-6 to TRBJ1-4; D is undetermined. The V gene's germline CDR1 is SGHDT and CDR2 YYEEEE. The CDR3 has 13 residues. Between the trimmed V and J ends, which lost 1 base and 10 bases, there was a span of 11 bases. The CDR3 loop reads CASSLRDSGKLFF. Written as DNA, the CDR3 is TGTGCCAGCAGCTTGAGGGATTCGGGAAAACTGTTTTTT.

The chain is built from TRBV11-2 and TRBJ2-4; D remains unclear. Trimming left V 4 bases short and J 2 bases short, with 9 bases between. Germline V gene data show CDR1 as SGHAT and CDR2 as FQNNGV. The CDR3 runs 14 residues. CDR3 sequence reads: CASSSDGPKNIQYF. The CDR3 DNA reads as TGTGCCAGCAGCTCGGACGGACCCAAAAACATTCAGTACTTC.

V is TRBV6-2 or TRBV6-3 and J is TRBJ2-1, with D perhaps TRBD1 (5 bases). Germline V gene data show CDR1 as MNHEY and CDR2 as SVGEGT. The V end lost 3 bases, the J end lost 15 bases, and 12 bases lay between the germline ends. This CDR3 has 11 residues. CDR3 sequence (DNA): TGTGCCAGCAGTTATTTTGACAGCCGGTTCTTC. This gives the protein CASSYFDSRFF.

A few counts support this clonotype. J is TRBJ1-1 and V is TRBV4-1; maybe TRBD1 (5 bases). CDR1 MGHRA and CDR2 YSYEKL come from the germline V gene. The CDR3 is made up of 14 amino acids. V was shortened by 6 bases and J by 5 bases, with 16 bases between the two germline ends. The DNA of the CDR3 is TGCGCCAGCAGACTCAGCCCAAGGGGAACTGAAGCTTTCTTT. Its translation is CASRLSPRGTEAFF.

The chain has TRBV30 and TRBJ2-5; 8 bases are a match to TRBD2. Germline V gene data show CDR1 as GTSNPN and CDR2 as SVGIG (reference sequence). V lost 3 bases and J lost 5; bases outside the gene matches: 11. The CDR3 runs 15 residues. CDR3 sequence reads: CAWSDTSGLAETQYF. The CDR3 bases are TGTGCCTGGAGCGACACTAGCGGTCTTGCGGAGACCCAGTACTTC.

V is TRBV5-4 and J is TRBJ2-2; 10 nucleotides agree with TRBD2. The germline V gene encodes CDR1 SGHNT and CDR2 YYREEE (reference sequence). The CDR3 totals 16 residues. The trim removed 0 bases at V and 7 bases at J, leaving 6 bases unmatched. The CDR3 region is CASSLASGSSVGELFF. The CDR3 DNA reads as TGTGCCAGCAGCTTGGCTAGCGGGAGTTCTGTCGGGGAGCTGTTTTTT.

V gene TRBV29-1 combines with J gene TRBJ2-1; 10 positions match TRBD1. Germline loops: CDR1 SQVTM, CDR2 ANQGSEA. V lost 4 bases, J lost 8 bases, and 5 bases stayed unmatched. This CDR3 has 13 residues. The DNA for the CDR3 is TGCAGCGTTGTTCGGACAGGGGGATATGAGCAGTTCTTC. It codes for CSVVRTGGYEQFF.